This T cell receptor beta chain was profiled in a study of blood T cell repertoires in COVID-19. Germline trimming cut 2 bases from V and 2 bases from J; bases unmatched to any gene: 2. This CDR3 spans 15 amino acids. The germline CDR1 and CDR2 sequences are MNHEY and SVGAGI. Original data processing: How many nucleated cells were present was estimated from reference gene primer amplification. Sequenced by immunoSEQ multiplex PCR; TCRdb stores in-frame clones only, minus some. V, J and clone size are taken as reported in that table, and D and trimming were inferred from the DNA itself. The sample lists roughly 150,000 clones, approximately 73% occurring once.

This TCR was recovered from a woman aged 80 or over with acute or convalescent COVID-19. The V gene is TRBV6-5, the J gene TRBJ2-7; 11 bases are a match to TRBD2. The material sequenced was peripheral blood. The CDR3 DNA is TGTGCCAGCAGTTACCTAGCGGGAGGAACCTACGAGCAGTACTTC. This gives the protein CASSYLAGGTYEQYF.